This entry features one T cell receptor beta chain sequence. The repertoire was sequenced with immunoSEQ multiplex PCR; TCRdb's copy has only in-frame clones and lacks some. This sample has roughly 49,000 clones, with about nine tenths found just once. Germline CDR1 KGHSH, CDR2 LQKENI. V gave up 2 bases and J gave up 7 bases; unmatched junction bases: 14. The CDR3 extends over 16 amino acids. The data are from a study of T cell changes during pregnancy in multiple sclerosis. The receptor's source is a female donor with multiple sclerosis, enrolled in a pregnancy study. The sequences come from CD4+ T cells from peripheral blood mononuclear cells, collected in the second trimester of pregnancy. The chain recombines TRBV18 with TRBJ2-7, with 7 bases matching TRBD1. The CDR3 here is CASSPYDRALFGEQYF. DNA for the CDR3: TGTGCCAGCTCACCATACGACAGGGCCCTATTTGGAGAGCAGTACTTC.